The clone carrying this T cell receptor beta chain has more than one count but fewer than ten. The PCR made use of 60 Vbeta and 13 Jbeta primers. Profiling relied on immunoSEQ multiplex PCR, and the TCRdb table lists in-frame clones only, not all of them. The sample lists about 140,000 clones; 80% to 85% were seen once. Germline V gene data show CDR1 as KGHSH and CDR2 as LQKENI. This CDR3 contains 13 residues. Trimming removed 3 bases from V and 0 bases from J, with 5 bases in between. The sample belongs to a study of cytomegalovirus exposure and HLA in healthy donors. The sequencing input was PBMCs. The receptor was derived from a female donor in good health and CMV-seronegative. The rearrangement links TRBV18 to TRBJ1-1; D perhaps matches TRBD1 (5 bases). As DNA, the CDR3 is TGTGCCAGCTCACCGGGGCTGAACACTGAAGCTTTCTTT. Amino acids: CASSPGLNTEAFF.